The clone carrying this T cell receptor beta chain has ten or more counts. Its antigen remains unknown. CDR1 is SGDLS, CDR2 YYNGEE, per germline. The CDR3 spans 15 residues. The V end was cut by 0 bases, the J end by 5 bases, with 14 bases between. The data stem from a study of CD8 T cells in ankylosing spondylitis. Construction of TCR beta libraries was performed using quantitative 5'-RACE with molecular barcodes. From the 5' RACE reads, TCRdb called clonotypes with MiXCR, one entry per CDR3 protein. The data show about 220,000 distinct CDR3 sequences, around 25% seen once. The study's findings and limits: Earlier work had already found some motif variants in reactive arthritis synovial fluid and blood. From matched ankylosing spondylitis synovial fluid, disease-linked clones were reportedly recovered at significantly enriched levels. For ankylosing spondylitis blood, a TCR beta motif of seven to nine highly homologous variants appeared characteristic.

This rearrangement joins TRBV9 to TRBJ2-5, with D perhaps matching TRBD1 or TRBD2 (5 bases each). Sample: blood, either unsorted or a sorted T cell fraction (not recorded which). The clonotype comes from a male donor with ankylosing spondylitis or in good health (not recorded which). CDR3 sequence (DNA): TGTGCCAGCAGCGTAGGAGGGACCACCAAGGAGACCCAGTACTTC. The encoded protein is CASSVGGTTKETQYF. The full variable domain, completed using reference TRBV9 and TRBJ2-5, is DSGVTQTPKHLITATGQRVTLRCSPRSGDLSVYWYQQSLDQGLQFLIQYYNGEERAKGNILERFSAQQFPDLHSELNLSSLELGDSALYFCASSVGGTTKETQYFGPGTRLLVL.